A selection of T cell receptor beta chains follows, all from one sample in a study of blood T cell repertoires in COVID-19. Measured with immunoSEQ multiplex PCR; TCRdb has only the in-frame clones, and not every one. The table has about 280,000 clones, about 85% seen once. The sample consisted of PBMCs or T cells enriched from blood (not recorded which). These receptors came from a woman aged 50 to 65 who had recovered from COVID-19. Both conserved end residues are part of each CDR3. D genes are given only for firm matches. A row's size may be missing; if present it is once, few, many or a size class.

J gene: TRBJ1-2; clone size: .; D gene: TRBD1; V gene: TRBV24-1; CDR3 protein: CATSDPGTGTYGYTF; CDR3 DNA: TGTGCCACCAGTGATCCCGGGACAGGGACCTATGGCTACACCTTC
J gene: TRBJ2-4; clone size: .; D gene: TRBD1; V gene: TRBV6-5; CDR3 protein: CASSPATGTKNIQYF; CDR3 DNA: TGTGCCAGCAGTCCCGCGACAGGGACCAAAAACATTCAGTACTTC
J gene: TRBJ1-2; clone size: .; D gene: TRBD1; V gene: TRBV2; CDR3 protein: CASRTGTGGGYTF; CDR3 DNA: TGTGCCAGCAGAACCGGGACAGGGGGTGGCTACACCTTC
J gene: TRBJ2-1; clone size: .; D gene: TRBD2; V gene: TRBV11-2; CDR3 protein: CASSLDSGGYNEQFF; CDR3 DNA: TGTGCCAGCAGCTTAGACAGCGGGGGCTACAATGAGCAGTTCTTC
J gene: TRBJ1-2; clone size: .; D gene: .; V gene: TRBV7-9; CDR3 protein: CASSLAGTRNYGYTF; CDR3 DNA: TGTGCCAGCAGCTTAGCCGGGACACGCAACTATGGCTACACCTTC
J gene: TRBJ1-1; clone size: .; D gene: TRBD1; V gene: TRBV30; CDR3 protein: CAWSVRGTGLGEAFF; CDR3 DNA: TGTGCCTGGAGTGTACGCGGGACAGGGCTTGGTGAAGCTTTCTTT
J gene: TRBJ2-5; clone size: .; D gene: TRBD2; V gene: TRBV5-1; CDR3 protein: CASSLTSVQETQYF; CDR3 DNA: TGCGCCAGCAGCTTGACTAGCGTGCAAGAGACCCAGTACTTC
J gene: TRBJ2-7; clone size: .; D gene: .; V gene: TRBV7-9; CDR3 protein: CASSLAGSYEQYF; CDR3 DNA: TGTGCCAGCAGCTTAGCCGGCTCCTACGAGCAGTACTTC
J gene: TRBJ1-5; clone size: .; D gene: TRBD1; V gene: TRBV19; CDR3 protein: CASSILDRGRYQPQHF; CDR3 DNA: TGTGCCAGTAGTATTCTCGACAGGGGGCGTTATCAGCCCCAGCATTTT
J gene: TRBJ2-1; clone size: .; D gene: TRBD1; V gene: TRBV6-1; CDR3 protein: CASSEEGTGHNEQFF; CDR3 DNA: TGTGCCAGCAGTGAAGAAGGGACAGGGCACAATGAGCAGTTCTTC
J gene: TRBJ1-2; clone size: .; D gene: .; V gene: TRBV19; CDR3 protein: CASSIDRQGHGYTF; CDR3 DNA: TGTGCCAGTAGTATAGACCGGCAGGGCCATGGCTACACCTTC
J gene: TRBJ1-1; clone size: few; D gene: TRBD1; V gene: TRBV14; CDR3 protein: CASSLGYRGLQAGVNTEAFF; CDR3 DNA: TGTGCCAGCAGCCTAGGCTACAGGGGACTCCAAGCAGGGGTGAACACTGAAGCTTTCTTT
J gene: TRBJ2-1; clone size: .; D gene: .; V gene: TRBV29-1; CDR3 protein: CSGTGYEQFF; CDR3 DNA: TGCAGCGGAACAGGGTACGAGCAGTTCTTC
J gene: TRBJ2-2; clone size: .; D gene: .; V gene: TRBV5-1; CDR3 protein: CATAGGTPNTGELFF; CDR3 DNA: TGCGCCACCGCCGGGGGGACACCGAACACCGGGGAGCTGTTTTTT
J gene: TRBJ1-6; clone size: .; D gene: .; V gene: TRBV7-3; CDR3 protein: CASSIQENSPLHF; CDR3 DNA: TGTGCCAGCAGCATACAGGAAAATTCACCCCTCCACTTT
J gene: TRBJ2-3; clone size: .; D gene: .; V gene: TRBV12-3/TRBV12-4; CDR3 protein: CASSRWGSDTQYF; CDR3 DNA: TGTGCCAGCAGTCGTTGGGGCTCAGATACGCAGTATTTT
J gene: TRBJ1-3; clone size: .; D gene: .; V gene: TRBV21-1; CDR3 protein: CASSRVGQGASGNTIYF; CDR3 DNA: .
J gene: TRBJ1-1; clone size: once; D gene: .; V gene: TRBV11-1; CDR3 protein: CASSKQVMNTEAFF; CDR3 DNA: TGTGCCAGCAGCAAACAGGTCATGAACACTGAAGCTTTCTTT
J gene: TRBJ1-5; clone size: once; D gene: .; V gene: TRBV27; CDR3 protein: CASRGAGSNQPQHF; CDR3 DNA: TGTGCCAGCAGGGGTGCAGGAAGCAATCAGCCCCAGCATTTT
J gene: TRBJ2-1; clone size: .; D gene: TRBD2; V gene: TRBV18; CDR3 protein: CASSPRIGTSGTNEQFF; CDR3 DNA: TGTGCCAGCTCACCAAGGATTGGGACTAGCGGGACCAATGAGCAGTTCTTC
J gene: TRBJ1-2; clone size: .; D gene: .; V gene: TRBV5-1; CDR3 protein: CASSLEPGDGYTF; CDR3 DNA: TGCGCCAGCAGCTTGGAGCCCGGGGATGGCTACACCTTC
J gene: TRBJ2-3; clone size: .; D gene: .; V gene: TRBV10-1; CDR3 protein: CASRDTSTDTQYF; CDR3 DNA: TGCGCCAGCAGGGACACTAGCACAGATACGCAGTATTTT
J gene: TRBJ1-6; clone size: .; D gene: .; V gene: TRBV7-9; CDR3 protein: CASSLGGGGRINSPLHF; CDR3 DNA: TGTGCCAGCAGCTTAGGAGGCGGGGGCAGAATTAATTCACCCCTCCACTTT